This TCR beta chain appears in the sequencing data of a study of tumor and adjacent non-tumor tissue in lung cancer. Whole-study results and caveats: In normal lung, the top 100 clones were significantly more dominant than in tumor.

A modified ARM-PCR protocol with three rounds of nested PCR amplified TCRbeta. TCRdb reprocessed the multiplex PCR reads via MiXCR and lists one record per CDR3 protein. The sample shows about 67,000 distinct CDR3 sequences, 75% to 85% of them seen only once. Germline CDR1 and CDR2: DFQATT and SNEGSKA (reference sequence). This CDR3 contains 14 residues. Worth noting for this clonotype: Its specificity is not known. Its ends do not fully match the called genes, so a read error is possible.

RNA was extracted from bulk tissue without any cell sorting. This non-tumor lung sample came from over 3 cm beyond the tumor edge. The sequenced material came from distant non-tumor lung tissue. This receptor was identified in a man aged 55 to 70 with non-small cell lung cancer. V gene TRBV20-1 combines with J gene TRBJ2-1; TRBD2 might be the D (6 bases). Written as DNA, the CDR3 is TGCAATGCTAGATATCAACGGACTAACTATGAGCAGTTCTTC. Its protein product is CNARYQRTNYEQFF.